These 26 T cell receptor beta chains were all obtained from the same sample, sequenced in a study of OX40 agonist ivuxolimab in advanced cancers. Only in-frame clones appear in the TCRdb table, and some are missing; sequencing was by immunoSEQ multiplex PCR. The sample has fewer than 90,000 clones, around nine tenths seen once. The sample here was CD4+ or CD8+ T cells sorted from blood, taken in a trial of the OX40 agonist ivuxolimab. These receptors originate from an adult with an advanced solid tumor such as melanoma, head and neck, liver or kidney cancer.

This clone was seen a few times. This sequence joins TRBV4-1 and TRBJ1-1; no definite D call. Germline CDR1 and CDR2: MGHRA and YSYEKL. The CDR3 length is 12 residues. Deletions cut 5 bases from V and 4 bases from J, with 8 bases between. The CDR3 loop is CASSAGRTEAFF. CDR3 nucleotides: TGCGCCAGCAGCGCCGGACGCACTGAAGCTTTCTTT.

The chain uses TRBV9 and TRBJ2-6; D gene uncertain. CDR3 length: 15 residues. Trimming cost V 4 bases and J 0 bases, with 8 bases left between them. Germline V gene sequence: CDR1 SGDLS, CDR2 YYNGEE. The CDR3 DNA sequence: TGTGCCAGCAGCCTAGTCGGCTCTGGGGCCAACGTCCTGACTTTC. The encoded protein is CASSLVGSGANVLTF.

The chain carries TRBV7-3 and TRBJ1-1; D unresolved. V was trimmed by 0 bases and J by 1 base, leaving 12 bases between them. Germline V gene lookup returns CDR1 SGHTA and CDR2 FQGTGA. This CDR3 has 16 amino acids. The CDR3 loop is CASSLTRAGANTEAFF. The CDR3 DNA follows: TGTGCCAGCAGCTTAACAAGGGCAGGCGCGAACACTGAAGCTTTCTTT.

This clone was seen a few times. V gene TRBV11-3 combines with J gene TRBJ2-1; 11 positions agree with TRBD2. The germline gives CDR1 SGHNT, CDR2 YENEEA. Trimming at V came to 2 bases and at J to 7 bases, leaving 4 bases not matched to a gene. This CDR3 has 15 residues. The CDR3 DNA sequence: TGTGCCAGCAGCTTACTAGCGGGAGGTTGGAATGAGCAGTTCTTC. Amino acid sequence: CASSLLAGGWNEQFF.

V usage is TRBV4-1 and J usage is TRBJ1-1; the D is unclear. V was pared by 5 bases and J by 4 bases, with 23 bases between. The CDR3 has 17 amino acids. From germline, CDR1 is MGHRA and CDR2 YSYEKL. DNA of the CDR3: TGCGCCAGCAGCGCAAGAGCTACGCATAGCGGAGGCACTGAAGCTTTCTTT. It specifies CASSARATHSGGTEAFF.

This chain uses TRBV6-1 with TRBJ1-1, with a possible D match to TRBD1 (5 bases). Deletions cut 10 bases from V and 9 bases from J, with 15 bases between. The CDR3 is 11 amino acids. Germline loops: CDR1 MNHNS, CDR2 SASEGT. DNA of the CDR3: TGTGCCACGCAGGACAAACTCAAAGCTTTCTTT. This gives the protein CATQDKLKAFF.

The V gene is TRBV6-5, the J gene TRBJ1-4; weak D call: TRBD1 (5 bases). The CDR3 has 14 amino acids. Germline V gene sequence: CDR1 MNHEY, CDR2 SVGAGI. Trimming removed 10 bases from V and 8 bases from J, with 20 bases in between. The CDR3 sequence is CAIGQGDIGEKLFF. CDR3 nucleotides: TGTGCCATAGGGCAGGGAGATATCGGAGAAAAACTGTTTTTT.

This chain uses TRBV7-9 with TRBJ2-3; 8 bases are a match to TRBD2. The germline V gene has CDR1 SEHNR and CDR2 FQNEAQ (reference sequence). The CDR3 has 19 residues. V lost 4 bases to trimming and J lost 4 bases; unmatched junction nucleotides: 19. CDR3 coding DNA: TGTGCCAGCAGCTCCCGGGGGGGTACCTACACCGGCGAAGCAGATACGCAGTATTTT. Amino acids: CASSSRGGTYTGEADTQYF.

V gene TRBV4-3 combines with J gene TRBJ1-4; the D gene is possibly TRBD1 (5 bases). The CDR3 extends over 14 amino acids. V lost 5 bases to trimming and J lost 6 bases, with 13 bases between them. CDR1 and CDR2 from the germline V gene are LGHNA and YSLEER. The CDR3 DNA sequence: TGCGCCAGCAGCACGACAGTGAATGATGAAAAACTGTTTTTT. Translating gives CASSTTVNDEKLFF.

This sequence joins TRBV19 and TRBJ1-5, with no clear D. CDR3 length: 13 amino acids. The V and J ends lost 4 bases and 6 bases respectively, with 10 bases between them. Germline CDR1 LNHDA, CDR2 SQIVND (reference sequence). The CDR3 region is CASSTRDTQPQHF. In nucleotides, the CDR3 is TGTGCCAGTAGTACAAGGGATACTCAGCCCCAGCATTTT.

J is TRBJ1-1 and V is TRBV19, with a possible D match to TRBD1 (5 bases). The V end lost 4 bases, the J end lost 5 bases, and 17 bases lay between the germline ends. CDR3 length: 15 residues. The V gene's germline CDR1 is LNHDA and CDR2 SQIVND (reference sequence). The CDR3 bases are TGTGCCAGTAGTAGGTGGGGCGGAGGTAAAACTGAAGCTTTCTTT. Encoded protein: CASSRWGGGKTEAFF.

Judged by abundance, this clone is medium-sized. CDR3 nucleotide sequence: TGCGCCAGCAGCGCGGGACAGGGTACCTACAATGAGCAGTTCTTC. Translated: CASSAGQGTYNEQFF. The chain carries TRBV5-1 and TRBJ2-1; 9 bases map to TRBD1. CDR1 is SGHRS and CDR2 is YFSETQ in the germline V gene. V shed 4 bases, J shed 2 bases, and the junction held 4 bases outside the gene matches. The length of the CDR3 is 15 residues.

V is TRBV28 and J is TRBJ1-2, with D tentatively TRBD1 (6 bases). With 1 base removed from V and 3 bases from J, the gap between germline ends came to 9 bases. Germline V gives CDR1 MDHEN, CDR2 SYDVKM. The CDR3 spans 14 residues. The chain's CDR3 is CASSLLQGHYGYTF. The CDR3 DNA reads TGTGCCAGCAGTTTATTACAGGGCCACTATGGCTACACCTTC.

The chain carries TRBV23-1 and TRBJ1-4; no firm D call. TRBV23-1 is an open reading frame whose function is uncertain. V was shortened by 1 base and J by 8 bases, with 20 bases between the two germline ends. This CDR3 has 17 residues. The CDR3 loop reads CASSQYGRKPPWEKLFF. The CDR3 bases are TGCGCCAGCAGTCAATACGGCAGGAAGCCGCCCTGGGAAAAACTGTTTTTT.

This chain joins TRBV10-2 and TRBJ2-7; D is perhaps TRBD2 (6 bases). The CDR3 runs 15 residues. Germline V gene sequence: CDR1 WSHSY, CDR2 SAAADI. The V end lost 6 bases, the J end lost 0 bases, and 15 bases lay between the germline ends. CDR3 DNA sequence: TGCGCCAGCAGCTTTTCTATTAGCGGCTCCTACGAGCAGTACTTC. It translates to CASSFSISGSYEQYF.

For the CDR3, the DNA is TGTGCCAGCAGCAAAAATCAGAAATCGGGTAATTCACCCCTCCACTTT. It translates to CASSKNQKSGNSPLHF. The chain carries TRBV9 and TRBJ1-6; D gene ambiguous. V lost 4 bases, J lost 6 bases, and 17 bases lay in between. This CDR3 is built from 16 residues. CDR1 is SGDLS, CDR2 YYNGEE, per germline.

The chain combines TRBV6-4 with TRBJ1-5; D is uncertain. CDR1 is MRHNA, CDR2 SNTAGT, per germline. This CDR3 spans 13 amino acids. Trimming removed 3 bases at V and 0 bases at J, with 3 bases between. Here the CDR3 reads CASSEGSNQPQHF. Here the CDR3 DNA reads TGTGCCAGCAGTGAAGGTAGCAATCAGCCCCAGCATTTT.

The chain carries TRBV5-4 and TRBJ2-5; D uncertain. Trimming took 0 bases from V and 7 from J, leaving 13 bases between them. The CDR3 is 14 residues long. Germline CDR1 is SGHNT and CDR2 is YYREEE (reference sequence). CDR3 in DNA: TGTGCCAGCAGCTTGGTTCGTCGGACGGGGACCCAGTACTTC. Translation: CASSLVRRTGTQYF.

The CDR3 spells CATLSGQGGADTQYF. The CDR3, as DNA: TGTGCCACCCTCTCGGGACAGGGAGGCGCAGATACGCAGTATTTT. J is TRBJ2-3 and V is TRBV19; 9 nucleotides agree with TRBD1. The CDR3 runs to 15 residues. The V segment lost 10 bases and the J segment 4 bases; nucleotides outside the gene matches: 12. The germline CDR1 and CDR2 sequences are LNHDA and SQIVND (reference sequence).

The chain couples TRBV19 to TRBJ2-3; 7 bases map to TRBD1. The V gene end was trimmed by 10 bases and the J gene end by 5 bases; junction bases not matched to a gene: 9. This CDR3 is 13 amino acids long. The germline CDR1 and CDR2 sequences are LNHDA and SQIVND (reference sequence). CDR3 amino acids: CATTTGFGDTQYF. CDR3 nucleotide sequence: TGTGCCACCACGACAGGGTTTGGAGATACGCAGTATTTT. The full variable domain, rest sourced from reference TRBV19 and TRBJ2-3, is DGGITQSPKYLFRKEGQNVTLSCEQNLNHDAMYWYRQDPGQGLRLIYYSQIVNDFQKGDIAEGYSVSREKKESFPLTVTSAQKNPTAFYLCATTTGFGDTQYFGPGTRLTVL.

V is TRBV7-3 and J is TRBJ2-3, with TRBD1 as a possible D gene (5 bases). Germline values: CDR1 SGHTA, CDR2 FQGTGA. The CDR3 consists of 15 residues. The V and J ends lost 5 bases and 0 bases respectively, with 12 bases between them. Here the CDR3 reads CASSPQGFSTDTQYF. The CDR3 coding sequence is TGTGCCAGCAGCCCTCAGGGATTTAGCACAGATACGCAGTATTTT.

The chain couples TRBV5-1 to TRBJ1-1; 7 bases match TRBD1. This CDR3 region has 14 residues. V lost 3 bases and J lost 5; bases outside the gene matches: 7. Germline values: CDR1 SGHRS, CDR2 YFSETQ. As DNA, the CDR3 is TGCGCCAGCAGCTGGAGGGGGCGCAATACTGAAGCTTTCTTT. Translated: CASSWRGRNTEAFF.

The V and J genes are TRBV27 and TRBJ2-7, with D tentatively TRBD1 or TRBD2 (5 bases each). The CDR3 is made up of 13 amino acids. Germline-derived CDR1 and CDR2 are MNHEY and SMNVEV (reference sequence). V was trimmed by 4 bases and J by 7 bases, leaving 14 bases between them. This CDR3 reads CASSSTGTDEQYF. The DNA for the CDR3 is TGTGCCAGCAGTTCTACCGGGACCGATGAGCAGTACTTC.

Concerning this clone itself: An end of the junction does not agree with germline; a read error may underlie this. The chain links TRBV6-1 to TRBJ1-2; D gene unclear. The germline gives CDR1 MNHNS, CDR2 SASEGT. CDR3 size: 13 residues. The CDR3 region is CASSEVRVAVINF. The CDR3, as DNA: TGTGCCAGCAGTGAAGTGCGGGTGGCAGTAATTAACTTC.

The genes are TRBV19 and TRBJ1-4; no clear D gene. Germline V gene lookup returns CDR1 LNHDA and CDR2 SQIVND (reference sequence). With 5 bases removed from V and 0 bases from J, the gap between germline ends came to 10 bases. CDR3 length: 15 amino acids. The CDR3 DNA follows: TGTGCCAGTAGTTCACAGCCCGCAACTAATGAAAAACTGTTTTTT. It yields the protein CASSSQPATNEKLFF.

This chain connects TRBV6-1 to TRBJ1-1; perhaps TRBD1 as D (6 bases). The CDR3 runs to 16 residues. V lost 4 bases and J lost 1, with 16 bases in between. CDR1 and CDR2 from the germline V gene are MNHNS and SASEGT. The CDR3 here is CASSGTARFPNTEAFF. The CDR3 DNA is TGTGCCAGCAGTGGGACAGCTAGATTCCCGAACACTGAAGCTTTCTTT.